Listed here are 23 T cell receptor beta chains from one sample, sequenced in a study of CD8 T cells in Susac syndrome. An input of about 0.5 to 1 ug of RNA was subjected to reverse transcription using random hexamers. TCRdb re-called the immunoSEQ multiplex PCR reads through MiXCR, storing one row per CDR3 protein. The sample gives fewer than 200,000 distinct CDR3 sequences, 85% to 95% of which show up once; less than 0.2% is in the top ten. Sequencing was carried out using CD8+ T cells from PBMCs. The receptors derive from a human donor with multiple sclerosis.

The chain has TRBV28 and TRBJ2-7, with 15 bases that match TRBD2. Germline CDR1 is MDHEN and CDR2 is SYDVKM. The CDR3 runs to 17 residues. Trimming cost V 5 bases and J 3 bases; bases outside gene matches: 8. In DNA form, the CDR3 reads TGTGCCAGCAGTCCCTTGGGACTAGCGGGGGGACACTACGAGCAGTACTTC. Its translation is CASSPLGLAGGHYEQYF. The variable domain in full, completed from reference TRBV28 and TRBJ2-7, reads DVKVTQSSRYLVKRTGEKVFLECVQDMDHENMFWYRQDPGLGLRLIYFSYDVKMKEKGDIPEGYSVSREKKERFSLILESASTNQTSMYLCASSPLGLAGGHYEQYFGPGTRLTVT.

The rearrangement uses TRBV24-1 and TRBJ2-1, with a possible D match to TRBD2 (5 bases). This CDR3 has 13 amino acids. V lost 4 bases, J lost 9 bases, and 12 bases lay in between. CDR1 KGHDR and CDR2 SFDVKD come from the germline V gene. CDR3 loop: CATSDSGGSEQFF. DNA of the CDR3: TGTGCCACCAGTGACTCCGGAGGCTCTGAGCAGTTCTTC.

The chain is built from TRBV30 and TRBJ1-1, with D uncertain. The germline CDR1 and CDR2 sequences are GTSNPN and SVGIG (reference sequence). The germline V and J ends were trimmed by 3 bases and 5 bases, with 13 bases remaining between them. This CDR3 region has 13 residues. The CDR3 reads CAWSLGVRTEAFF. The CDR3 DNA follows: TGTGCCTGGAGCCTCGGGGTGAGGACTGAAGCTTTCTTT.

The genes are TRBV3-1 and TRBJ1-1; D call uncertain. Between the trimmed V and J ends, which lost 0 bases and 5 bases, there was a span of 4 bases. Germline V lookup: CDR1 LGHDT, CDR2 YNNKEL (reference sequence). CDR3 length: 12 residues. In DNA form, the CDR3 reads TGTGCCAGCAGCCAAGAGAGAACTGAAGCTTTCTTT. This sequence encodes CASSQERTEAFF.

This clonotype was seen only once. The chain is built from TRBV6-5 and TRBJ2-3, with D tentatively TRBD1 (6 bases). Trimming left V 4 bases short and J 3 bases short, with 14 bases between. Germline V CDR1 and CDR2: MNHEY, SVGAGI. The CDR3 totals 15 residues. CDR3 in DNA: TGTGCCAGCAGTTTGGGGGCTCGACAGACAGATACGCAGTATTTT. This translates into CASSLGARQTDTQYF.

CDR3 DNA sequence: TGTGCCAGCAGCGCCAGGGACAGCCTGACCTACGAGCAGTACTTC. Amino acid sequence: CASSARDSLTYEQYF. This chain links TRBV9 with TRBJ2-7, with 7 nucleotides matching TRBD1. V lost 3 bases to trimming and J lost 2 bases; unmatched junction nucleotides: 8. The CDR3 is 15 residues long. CDR1 is SGDLS and CDR2 is YYNGEE in the germline V gene.

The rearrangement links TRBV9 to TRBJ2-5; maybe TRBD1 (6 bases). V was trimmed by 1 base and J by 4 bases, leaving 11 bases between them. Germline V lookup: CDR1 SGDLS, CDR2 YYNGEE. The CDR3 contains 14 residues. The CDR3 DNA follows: TGTGCCAGCAGCGTAACAGGGATGGGAGAGACCCAGTACTTC. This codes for CASSVTGMGETQYF.

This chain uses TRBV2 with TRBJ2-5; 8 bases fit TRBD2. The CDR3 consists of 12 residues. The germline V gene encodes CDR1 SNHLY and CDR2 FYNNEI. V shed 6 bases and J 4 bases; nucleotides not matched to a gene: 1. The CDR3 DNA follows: TGTGCCAGCAGGGGGACTAGAGAGACCCAGTACTTC. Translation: CASRGTRETQYF.

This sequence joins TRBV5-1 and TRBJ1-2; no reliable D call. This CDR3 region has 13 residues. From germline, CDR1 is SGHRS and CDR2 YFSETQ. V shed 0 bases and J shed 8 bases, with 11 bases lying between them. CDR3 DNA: TGCGCCAGCAGCTTGGCCCTCGGGGTCGGCTACACCTTC. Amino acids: CASSLALGVGYTF.

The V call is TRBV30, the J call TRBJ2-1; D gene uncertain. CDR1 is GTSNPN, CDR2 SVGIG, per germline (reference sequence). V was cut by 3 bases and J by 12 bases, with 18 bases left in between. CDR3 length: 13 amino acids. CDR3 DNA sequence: TGTGCCTGGAGCCAAGGTGACCGCCAGGTGCAGTTCTTC. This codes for CAWSQGDRQVQFF.

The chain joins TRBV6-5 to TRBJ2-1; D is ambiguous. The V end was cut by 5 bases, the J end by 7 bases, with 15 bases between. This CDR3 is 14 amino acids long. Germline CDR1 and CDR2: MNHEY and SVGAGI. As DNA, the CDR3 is TGTGCCAGCAGTCGGGCAGGAAAGTGGAATGAGCAGTTCTTC. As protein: CASSRAGKWNEQFF.

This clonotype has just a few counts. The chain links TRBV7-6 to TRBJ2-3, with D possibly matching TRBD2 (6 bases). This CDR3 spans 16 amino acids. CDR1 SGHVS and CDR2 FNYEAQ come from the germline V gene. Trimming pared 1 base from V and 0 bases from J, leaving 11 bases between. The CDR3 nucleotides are TGTGCCAGCAGCTTAGGTCTAGCGCTCAGCACAGATACGCAGTATTTT. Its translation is CASSLGLALSTDTQYF. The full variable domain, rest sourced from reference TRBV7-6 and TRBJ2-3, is GAGVSQSPRYKVTKRGQDVALRCDPISGHVSLYWYRQALGQGPEFLTYFNYEAQQDKSGLPNDRFSAERPEGSISTLTIQRTEQRDSAMYRCASSLGLALSTDTQYFGPGTRLTVL.

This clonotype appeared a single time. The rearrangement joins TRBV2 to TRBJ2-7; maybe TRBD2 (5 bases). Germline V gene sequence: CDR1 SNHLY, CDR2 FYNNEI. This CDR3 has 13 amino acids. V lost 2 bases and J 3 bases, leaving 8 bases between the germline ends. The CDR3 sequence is CASSESGFYEQYF. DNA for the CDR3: TGTGCCAGCAGTGAATCGGGGTTCTACGAGCAGTACTTC.

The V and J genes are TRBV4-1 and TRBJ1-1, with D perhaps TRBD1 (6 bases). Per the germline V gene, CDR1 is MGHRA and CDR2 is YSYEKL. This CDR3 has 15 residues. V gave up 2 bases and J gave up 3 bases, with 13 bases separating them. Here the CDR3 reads CASSQMTTGYTEAFF. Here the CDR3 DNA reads TGCGCCAGCAGCCAAATGACCACAGGGTACACTGAAGCTTTCTTT.

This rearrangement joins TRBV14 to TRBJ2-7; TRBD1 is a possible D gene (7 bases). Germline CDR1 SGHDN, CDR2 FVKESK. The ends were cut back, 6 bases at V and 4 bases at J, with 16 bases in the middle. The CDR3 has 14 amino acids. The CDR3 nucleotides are TGTGCCAGCAGACAGGGGCAGGGGGGATACGAGCAGTACTTC. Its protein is CASRQGQGGYEQYF.

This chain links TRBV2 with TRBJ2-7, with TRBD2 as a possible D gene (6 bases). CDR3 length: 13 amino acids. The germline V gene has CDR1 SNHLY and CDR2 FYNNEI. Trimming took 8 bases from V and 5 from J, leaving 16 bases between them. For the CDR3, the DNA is TGTGCCAGCGAGAGTGGAGGGTTCCACGAGCAGTACTTC. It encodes CASESGGFHEQYF.

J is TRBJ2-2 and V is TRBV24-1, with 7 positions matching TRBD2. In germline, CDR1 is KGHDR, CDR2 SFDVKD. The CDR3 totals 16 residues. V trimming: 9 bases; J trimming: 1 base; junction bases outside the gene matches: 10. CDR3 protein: CATLMVLAMNTGELFF. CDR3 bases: TGTGCCACCCTTATGGTACTAGCGATGAACACCGGGGAGCTGTTTTTT.

The CDR3 loop reads CSAPGPRPFF. The CDR3 DNA reads as TGCAGCGCTCCGGGACCAAGGCCGTTCTTC. The V gene is TRBV29-1, the J gene TRBJ2-1; either TRBD1 or TRBD2 may fit D (5 bases each). The CDR3 sequence is 10 residues long. CDR1 is SQVTM and CDR2 is ANQGSEA in the germline V gene. The ends were cut back, 7 bases at V and 15 bases at J, with 16 bases in the middle.

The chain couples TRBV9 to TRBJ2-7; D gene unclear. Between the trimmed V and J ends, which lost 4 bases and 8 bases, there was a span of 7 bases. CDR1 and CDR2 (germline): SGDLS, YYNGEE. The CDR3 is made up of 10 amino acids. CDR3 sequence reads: CASSSSKQYF. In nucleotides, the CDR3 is TGTGCCAGCAGCTCCTCCAAGCAGTACTTC.

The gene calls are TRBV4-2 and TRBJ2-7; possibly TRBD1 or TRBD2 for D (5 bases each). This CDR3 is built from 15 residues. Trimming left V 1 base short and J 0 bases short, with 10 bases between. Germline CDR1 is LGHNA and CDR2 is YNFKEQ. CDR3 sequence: CASSQAGRSSYEQYF. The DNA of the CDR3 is TGTGCCAGCAGCCAAGCGGGACGGAGCTCCTACGAGCAGTACTTC.

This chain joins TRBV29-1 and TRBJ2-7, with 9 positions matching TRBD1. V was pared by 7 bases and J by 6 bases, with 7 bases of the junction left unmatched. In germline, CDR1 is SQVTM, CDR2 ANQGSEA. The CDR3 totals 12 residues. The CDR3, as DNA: TGCAGCGCCGCCACAGGGGGCGCCGAGCAGTACTTC. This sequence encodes CSAATGGAEQYF.

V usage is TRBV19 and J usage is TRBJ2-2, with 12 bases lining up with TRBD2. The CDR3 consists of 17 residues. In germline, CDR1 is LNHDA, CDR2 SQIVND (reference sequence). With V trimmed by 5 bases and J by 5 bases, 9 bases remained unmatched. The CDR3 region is CASSSGLAGKYTGELFF. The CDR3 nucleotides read TGTGCCAGTAGTTCTGGACTAGCGGGGAAGTATACCGGGGAGCTGTTTTTT.

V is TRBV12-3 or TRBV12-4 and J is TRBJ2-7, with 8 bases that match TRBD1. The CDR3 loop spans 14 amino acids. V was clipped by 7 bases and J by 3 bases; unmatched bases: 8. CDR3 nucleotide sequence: TGTGCCAGCACTACCTCCGACAGGGGCTACGAGCAGTACTTC. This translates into CASTTSDRGYEQYF.